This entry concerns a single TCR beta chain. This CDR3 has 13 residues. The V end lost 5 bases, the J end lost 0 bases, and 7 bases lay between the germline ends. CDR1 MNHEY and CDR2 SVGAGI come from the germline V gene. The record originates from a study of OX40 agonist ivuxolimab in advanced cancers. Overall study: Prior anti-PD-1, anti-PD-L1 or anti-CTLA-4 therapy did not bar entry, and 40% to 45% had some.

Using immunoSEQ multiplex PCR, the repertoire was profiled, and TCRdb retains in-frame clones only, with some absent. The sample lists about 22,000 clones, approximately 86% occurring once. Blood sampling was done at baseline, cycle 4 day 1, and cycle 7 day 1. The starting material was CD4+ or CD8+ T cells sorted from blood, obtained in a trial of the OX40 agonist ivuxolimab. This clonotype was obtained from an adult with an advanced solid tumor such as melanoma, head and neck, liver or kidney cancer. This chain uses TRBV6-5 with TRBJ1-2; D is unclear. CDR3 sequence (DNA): TGTGCCAGCAGTCCTACGACTAACTATGGCTACACCTTC. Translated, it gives CASSPTTNYGYTF.